Described below is a single T cell receptor beta chain sequence and its context. The germline V gene encodes CDR1 ENHRY and CDR2 SYGVKD. Trimming pared 3 bases from V and 4 bases from J, leaving 7 bases between. This CDR3 spans 13 amino acids. These data are taken from a study of blood T cell repertoires in COVID-19. Study details: COVID-19 samples collected from the United States, Italy and Spain covered acute and convalescent phases. Sample material is recorded as cDNA or gDNA derived from T cells, B-cell-depleted T cells, or PBMCs.

In the original processing: Estimates of nucleated cell counts were drawn from the amplification of reference gene primers. Some clones are missing from TCRdb's copy, which holds only in-frame ones; the method was immunoSEQ multiplex PCR. From that table come the V and J calls and clone size; the DNA was used to work out D and trimming. The profile shows 70,000 to 95,000 clones, 75% to 95% of them singletons. The clonotype originates from a woman between 50 and 59 years old in a cohort sampled during active COVID-19. Sequenced sample: peripheral blood. V usage is TRBV10-3 and J usage is TRBJ1-5, with unresolved D. CDR3 loop: CAISDGPNQPQHF. The CDR3 bases are TGTGCCATCAGTGACGGTCCGAATCAGCCCCAGCATTTT.